The clone carrying this T cell receptor (beta chain) is a singleton in its sample. The antigen is undetermined. The CDR3 length is 13 residues. Germline CDR1 is MNHNS and CDR2 is SASEGT. Unmatched junction bases numbered 4, after V lost 5 bases and J lost 10 bases. The data derive from a study of T cell responses to AZD1222 COVID-19 vaccine. Study-wide points: Spike was spanned by vaccine-associated CD4 TCRs, with dominance at 160-218 and 743-854.

TCRdb's table, derived via immunoSEQ multiplex PCR, lists solely in-frame clones and lacks some. Of over 120,000 clones in the sample, 93% were seen once. The sequences come from peripheral blood, collected on day 0 of AZD1222 vaccination. The sequence was obtained from an adult in good health. The chain employs TRBV6-1 and TRBJ1-6; TRBD1 matches 8 bases. CDR3 loop: CASSRGTGSPLHF. Here the CDR3 DNA reads TGTGCCAGCAGTAGGGGGACAGGATCACCCCTCCACTTT.